Listed below are T cell receptor beta chains from one sample, sequenced in a study of T cells in localized non-small cell lung cancer. Clones were sequenced by immunoSEQ multiplex PCR, and TCRdb holds only the in-frame ones, with some missing. This sample has 30,000 or so clones, with over 80% found just once. The sample consisted of peripheral blood mononuclear cells, taken before any cancer treatment. The receptors were sampled from a woman aged 40 to 75 with stage III lung adenocarcinoma. Each CDR3 is given with its conserved first and last residue. Each record gives: clone size, V gene, D gene, J gene, CDR3 DNA, CDR3 protein. A D gene is named only where the DNA matches it firmly. Only part of the rows carry a size: once, few, many, or a class if the clone is expanded.

abundance: .
v_gene: TRBV9
d_gene: .
j_gene: TRBJ2-5
CDR3nt: TGTGCCAGCAGCGTAGGGGCAATCCAAGAGACCCAGTACTTC
CDR3aa: CASSVGAIQETQYF

abundance: .
v_gene: TRBV27
d_gene: TRBD1
j_gene: TRBJ1-1
CDR3nt: TGTGCCAGCAGTTTATGGGCAGGGGGGCAGGAAGCTTTCTTT
CDR3aa: CASSLWAGGQEAFF

abundance: .
v_gene: TRBV28
d_gene: .
j_gene: TRBJ1-5
CDR3nt: TGTGCCAGCAGAGTTGGCACCCCTAGCAATCAGCCCCAGCATTTT
CDR3aa: CASRVGTPSNQPQHF

abundance: .
v_gene: TRBV7-9
d_gene: .
j_gene: TRBJ2-1
CDR3nt: TGTGCCAGCAGCGGGACTTCCTTAGGTGAGCAGTTCTTC
CDR3aa: CASSGTSLGEQFF

abundance: .
v_gene: TRBV19
d_gene: .
j_gene: TRBJ2-2
CDR3nt: TGTGCCAGTAGTAAACAGGTGAACACCGGGGAGCTGTTTTTT
CDR3aa: CASSKQVNTGELFF

abundance: .
v_gene: TRBV5-1
d_gene: TRBD1
j_gene: TRBJ1-1
CDR3nt: TGCGCCAGCAGCTTGGTGGGGGACAGGGCCACTGAAGCTTTCTTT
CDR3aa: CASSLVGDRATEAFF

abundance: .
v_gene: TRBV11-2
d_gene: TRBD1
j_gene: TRBJ2-7
CDR3nt: TGTGCCAGCAGCTTAGGACTGGGACAGGGGGACTACGAGCAGTACTTC
CDR3aa: CASSLGLGQGDYEQYF

abundance: .
v_gene: TRBV2
d_gene: .
j_gene: TRBJ2-5
CDR3nt: TGTGCCAGCGAGGGGGGCCCTGATGGTCGAGAGACCCAGTACTTC
CDR3aa: CASEGGPDGRETQYF

abundance: .
v_gene: TRBV5-1
d_gene: .
j_gene: TRBJ1-4
CDR3nt: TGCGCCAGCAGCTTGGGGACAAATAATGAAAAACTGTTTTTT
CDR3aa: CASSLGTNNEKLFF

abundance: once
v_gene: TRBV4-2
d_gene: TRBD2
j_gene: TRBJ2-2
CDR3nt: TGTGCCAGCAACCACGAGACTAGCGGGGGGGCCGGCGGGGAGCTGTTTTTT
CDR3aa: CASNHETSGGAGGELFF

abundance: .
v_gene: TRBV7-9
d_gene: TRBD1
j_gene: TRBJ2-5
CDR3nt: TGTGCCAGCAGCTCGACCGGGACAGGGGGCTTCAAAGAGACCCAGTACTTC
CDR3aa: CASSSTGTGGFKETQYF

abundance: .
v_gene: TRBV7-2
d_gene: .
j_gene: TRBJ2-1
CDR3nt: TGTGCCAGCAGCTTAGACAGCCCCTCCTACAATGAGCAGTTCTTC
CDR3aa: CASSLDSPSYNEQFF

abundance: .
v_gene: TRBV4-2
d_gene: .
j_gene: TRBJ2-7
CDR3nt: TGTGCCAGCAGCCATGGTGACAACTACGAGCAGTACTTC
CDR3aa: CASSHGDNYEQYF

abundance: once
v_gene: TRBV18
d_gene: TRBD1
j_gene: TRBJ2-5
CDR3nt: TGTGCCAGCTCACCACCGGGGACAGTGTTACAAGAGACCCAGTACTTC
CDR3aa: CASSPPGTVLQETQYF

abundance: .
v_gene: TRBV7-2
d_gene: .
j_gene: TRBJ1-1
CDR3nt: TGTGCCAGCAGAACACAGGGTAACACTGAAGCTTTCTTT
CDR3aa: CASRTQGNTEAFF

abundance: .
v_gene: TRBV5-8
d_gene: .
j_gene: TRBJ1-5
CDR3nt: TGTGCCAGCAGCCCCAGGGTGGGAAATCAGCCCCAGCATTTT
CDR3aa: CASSPRVGNQPQHF

abundance: .
v_gene: TRBV7-8
d_gene: .
j_gene: TRBJ2-7
CDR3nt: TGTGCCAGCAGCCGCACTCCATACGAGCAGTACTTC
CDR3aa: CASSRTPYEQYF

abundance: .
v_gene: TRBV28
d_gene: .
j_gene: TRBJ2-5
CDR3nt: TGTGCCAGCACCTCCCCCGGGGCAGAGGGGCAAGAGACCCAGTACTTC
CDR3aa: CASTSPGAEGQETQYF

abundance: once
v_gene: TRBV18
d_gene: TRBD1
j_gene: TRBJ1-1
CDR3nt: TGTGCCAGCTCACCTTCTACGACAGGGGGAGTTATAGCTGAAGCTTTCTTT
CDR3aa: CASSPSTTGGVIAEAFF

abundance: once
v_gene: TRBV25-1
d_gene: .
j_gene: TRBJ1-4
CDR3nt: TGTGCCAGCAGTGAAATGGGGGGTGGGGATGAAAAACTGTTTTTT
CDR3aa: CASSEMGGGDEKLFF

abundance: .
v_gene: TRBV5-1
d_gene: .
j_gene: TRBJ1-2
CDR3nt: TGCGCCAGCAGCTTCCTCGGGGTGGACGGCTACACCTTC
CDR3aa: CASSFLGVDGYTF

abundance: .
v_gene: TRBV4-3
d_gene: .
j_gene: TRBJ2-7
CDR3nt: TGCGCCAGCAGCCAAGATACGGCTAGCCGCACCTACGAGCAGTACTTC
CDR3aa: CASSQDTASRTYEQYF

abundance: .
v_gene: TRBV6-1
d_gene: .
j_gene: TRBJ1-4
CDR3nt: TGTGCCAGCAGTGAAGCGGGGGAACTGTTTTTT
CDR3aa: CASSEAGELFF

abundance: once
v_gene: TRBV2
d_gene: .
j_gene: TRBJ1-1
CDR3nt: TGTGCCAGCAGTGGGATAGACTCGAACGGGATGAACACTGAAGCTTTCTTT
CDR3aa: CASSGIDSNGMNTEAFF

abundance: .
v_gene: TRBV6-1
d_gene: TRBD1
j_gene: TRBJ1-1
CDR3nt: TGTGCCAGCAGTCAGGACAGGGCTACTTTCTTT
CDR3aa: CASSQDRATFF

abundance: few
v_gene: TRBV28
d_gene: .
j_gene: TRBJ1-4
CDR3nt: TGTGCCAGTTTTAATGAAAAACTGTTTTTT
CDR3aa: CASFNEKLFF

abundance: .
v_gene: TRBV29-1
d_gene: .
j_gene: TRBJ2-1
CDR3nt: TGCAGCGTTGAAGGCCTAGCCGAGGGTAATGAGCAGTTCTTC
CDR3aa: CSVEGLAEGNEQFF

abundance: few
v_gene: TRBV6-1
d_gene: .
j_gene: TRBJ1-4
CDR3nt: TGTGCCAGCAGTGAACTTCGGGGGGCTAATGAAAAACTGTTTTTT
CDR3aa: CASSELRGANEKLFF

abundance: .
v_gene: TRBV11-2
d_gene: .
j_gene: TRBJ1-3
CDR3nt: TGTGCCAGCAGCTTAGAAAGAATTGGAAACACCATATATTTT
CDR3aa: CASSLERIGNTIYF

abundance: once
v_gene: TRBV28
d_gene: .
j_gene: TRBJ1-1
CDR3nt: TGTGCCAGCCTGACAGGCGGAGGAATGAGCACTGAAGCTTTCTTT
CDR3aa: CASLTGGGMSTEAFF

abundance: .
v_gene: TRBV30
d_gene: TRBD2
j_gene: TRBJ2-7
CDR3nt: TGTGCCTGGAGTGAAGTGGGAGGGCCTATCAACGAGCAGTACTTC
CDR3aa: CAWSEVGGPINEQYF

abundance: .
v_gene: TRBV5-1
d_gene: .
j_gene: TRBJ1-1
CDR3nt: TGCGCCAGCAGCTTGGAGGTACAGAACACTGAAGCTTTCTTT
CDR3aa: CASSLEVQNTEAFF

abundance: .
v_gene: TRBV30
d_gene: TRBD1
j_gene: TRBJ2-7
CDR3nt: TGTGCCTGGAGTCTGGGACAGACATTCTACGAGCAGTACTTC
CDR3aa: CAWSLGQTFYEQYF

abundance: .
v_gene: TRBV6-5
d_gene: .
j_gene: TRBJ2-5
CDR3nt: TGTGCCAGCAGTTACGGAGGGGATGAGACCCAGTACTTC
CDR3aa: CASSYGGDETQYF

abundance: once
v_gene: TRBV7-6
d_gene: .
j_gene: TRBJ2-2
CDR3nt: TGTGCCAGCAGCCCGGAAACCGCCGGGGAGCTGTTTTTT
CDR3aa: CASSPETAGELFF

abundance: .
v_gene: TRBV6-1
d_gene: .
j_gene: TRBJ1-4
CDR3nt: TGTGCCAGCAGTACCCGGGACAATGAAAAACTGTTTTTT
CDR3aa: CASSTRDNEKLFF

abundance: .
v_gene: TRBV7-9
d_gene: .
j_gene: TRBJ2-2
CDR3nt: TGTGCCAGCAGCTTGGGGACATTGTCGAACACCGGGGAGCTGTTTTTT
CDR3aa: CASSLGTLSNTGELFF

abundance: .
v_gene: TRBV7-2
d_gene: .
j_gene: TRBJ2-5
CDR3nt: TGTGCCAGCAGCCTCTCAGGAACAGGAGGCCAAGAGACCCAGTACTTC
CDR3aa: CASSLSGTGGQETQYF

abundance: .
v_gene: TRBV10-3
d_gene: .
j_gene: TRBJ1-2
CDR3nt: TGTGCCATCAGTGAGTCGGGGCAGGGAATAGGCTACACCTTC
CDR3aa: CAISESGQGIGYTF

abundance: .
v_gene: TRBV7-2
d_gene: .
j_gene: TRBJ2-5
CDR3nt: TGTGCCAGCAGCTTATCAGCGCAAGAGACCCAGTACTTC
CDR3aa: CASSLSAQETQYF

abundance: .
v_gene: TRBV11-2
d_gene: TRBD2
j_gene: TRBJ2-7
CDR3nt: TGTGCCAGCAGCTTAGATCGGTCTAGCGGGAGTGGGTCCTACGAGCAGTACTTC
CDR3aa: CASSLDRSSGSGSYEQYF

abundance: few
v_gene: TRBV2
d_gene: .
j_gene: TRBJ1-5
CDR3nt: TGTGCCAGCAAACGTGATAGCAATCAGCCCCAGCATTTT
CDR3aa: CASKRDSNQPQHF

abundance: .
v_gene: TRBV5-1
d_gene: TRBD1
j_gene: TRBJ1-2
CDR3nt: TGCGCCAGCAGCGGACCGGGACAGGGGGCGCGGGGCTACACCTTC
CDR3aa: CASSGPGQGARGYTF

abundance: once
v_gene: TRBV10-2
d_gene: .
j_gene: TRBJ2-3
CDR3nt: TGCGCCAGCAGTGATGACAGGTTCAACACGCAGTATTTT
CDR3aa: CASSDDRFNTQYF

abundance: .
v_gene: TRBV25-1
d_gene: .
j_gene: TRBJ1-2
CDR3nt: TGTGCCAGCAGTGACCCCGGCGCCGTTGACGGCTACACCTTC
CDR3aa: CASSDPGAVDGYTF